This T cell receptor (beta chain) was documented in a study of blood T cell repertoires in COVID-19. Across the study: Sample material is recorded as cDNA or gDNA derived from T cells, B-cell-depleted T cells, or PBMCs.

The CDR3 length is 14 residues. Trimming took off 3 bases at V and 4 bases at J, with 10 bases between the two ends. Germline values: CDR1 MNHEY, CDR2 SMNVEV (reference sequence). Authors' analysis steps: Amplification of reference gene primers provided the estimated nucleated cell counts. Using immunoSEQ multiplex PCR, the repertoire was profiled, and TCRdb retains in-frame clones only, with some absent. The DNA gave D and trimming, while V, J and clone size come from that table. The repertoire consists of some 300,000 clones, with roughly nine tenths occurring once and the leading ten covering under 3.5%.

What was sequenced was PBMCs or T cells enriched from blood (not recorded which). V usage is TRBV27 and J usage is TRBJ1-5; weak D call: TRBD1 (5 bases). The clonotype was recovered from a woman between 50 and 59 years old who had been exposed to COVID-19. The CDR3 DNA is TGTGCCAGCAGTTTGATAGGGACTAATCAGCCCCAGCATTTT. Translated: CASSLIGTNQPQHF.